Listed here are 2 T cell receptor beta chains from one sample, sequenced in a study of CD4 T cells in relation to SARS-CoV-2 and coronaviruses. TCRdb's table, derived via immunoSEQ multiplex PCR, lists solely in-frame clones and lacks some. In the table there are 35,000 to 45,000 clones, 85% to 90% of which are singletons. Sequenced sample: memory CD4+ T cells from PBMCs. These receptors were obtained from an adult with COVID-19.

This chain connects TRBV7-9 to TRBJ1-1, with D possibly TRBD1 on 6 matching bases. Per the germline V gene, CDR1 is SEHNR and CDR2 is FQNEAQ (reference sequence). V was trimmed by 5 bases and J by 6 bases, leaving 13 bases between them. The CDR3 sequence is 13 residues long. The CDR3 DNA reads TGTGCCAGCAGCCACGAGGGGGACGCTGAAGCTTTCTTT. Translating gives CASSHEGDAEAFF.

The V call is TRBV6-6, the J call TRBJ2-2; D possibly corresponds to TRBD1 (6 bases). The CDR3 has 15 residues. The V gene's germline CDR1 is MNHNY and CDR2 SVGAGI (reference sequence). Trimming shortened V by 4 bases and J by 0 bases, and 9 bases separated the two germline ends. The CDR3 reads CASSLGTTNTGELFF. Here the CDR3 DNA reads TGTGCCAGCAGTTTGGGGACAACGAACACCGGGGAGCTGTTTTTT.